This T cell receptor (beta chain) was profiled in a study of Ad26.COV2.S vaccination and SARS-CoV-2 variants. Broader study findings: Individuals receiving vaccine had higher spike-specific TCR breadth than placebo recipients did.

In the case of this clone: Antigen specificity is unknown.

Only in-frame clones appear in the TCRdb table, and some are missing; sequencing was by immunoSEQ multiplex PCR. Among approximately 420,000 clones, roughly 90% were seen once, and the ten largest hold roughly 4%. Per the germline V gene, CDR1 is KGHSH and CDR2 is LQKENI. V was clipped by 2 bases and J by 2 bases, with 12 bases between them. CDR3 length: 15 residues. Described treatment: some 20 received Ad26.COV2.S at low or high dose, single or two shots; about 5 received placebo; per-sample allocation not given. Sample collection was performed on day 63 after the first vaccine or placebo injection.

The source of this sequence is a person between 18 and 59 years old who received the Ad26.COV2.S COVID-19 vaccine or a placebo. This chain joins TRBV18 and TRBJ1-2; no reliable D call. The sequenced sample was peripheral blood, obtained in a trial of Ad26.COV2.S vaccine versus placebo. The CDR3 region is CASSPVQSLNYGYTF. DNA for the CDR3: TGTGCCAGCTCACCAGTACAGTCCCTAAACTATGGCTACACCTTC.